A single sample gave rise to the 18 T cell receptor beta chains below, sequenced in a study of Graves' ophthalmopathy and Graves' hyperthyroidism. Researchers took RNA transcripts and amplified TCR beta CDR3 regions from them. HTBI-primed RT-PCR formed the first round, and a multiplex PCR formed the second. One entry per CDR3 protein results from TCRdb running MiXCR on the multiplex PCR reads. The sample has 200,000 to 250,000 distinct CDR3 sequences, 20% to 25% seen once. The sample taken for sequencing was peripheral blood. These receptors were taken from a woman aged 45 to 65 with Graves' ophthalmopathy.

This clonotype was counted between two and nine times. This chain uses TRBV5-1 with TRBJ2-7; 8 nucleotides match TRBD2. V trimming: 4 bases; J trimming: 3 bases; junction bases outside the gene matches: 6. The germline V gene has CDR1 SGHRS and CDR2 YFSETQ. This CDR3 is 14 amino acids long. CDR3 coding DNA: TGCGCCAGCAGCCAAACGGGAGGGGGCTACGAGCAGTACTTC. Residues: CASSQTGGGYEQYF.

This clonotype was observed at least ten times. J is TRBJ2-7 and V is TRBV18; TRBD1 or TRBD2 may be the D gene (5 bases each). Germline V gives CDR1 KGHSH, CDR2 LQKENI. CDR3 size: 14 residues. V was trimmed by 6 bases and J by 0 bases, leaving 12 bases between them. The CDR3 region has the DNA TGTGCCAGCTCCCGGGACGTAGGCTCCTACGAGCAGTACTTC. Protein sequence: CASSRDVGSYEQYF. The full variable domain, in which reference TRBV18 and TRBJ2-7 provide the parts outside the CDR3, is NAGVMQNPRHLVRRRGQEARLRCSPMKGHSHVYWYRQLPEEGLKFMVYLQKENIIDESGMPKERFSAEFPKEGPSILRIQQVVRGDSAAYFCASSRDVGSYEQYFGPGTRLTVT.

This clonotype showed up many times. The CDR3 here is CASSFYRDTQYF. In nucleotides, the CDR3 is TGTGCCAGCAGTTTCTACAGGGATACGCAGTATTTT. V gene TRBV27 combines with J gene TRBJ2-3; possibly TRBD1 for D (5 bases). Germline CDR1 and CDR2: MNHEY and SMNVEV (reference sequence). The ends were cut back, 3 bases at V and 6 bases at J, with 7 bases in the middle. CDR3 length: 12 residues.

The gene calls are TRBV12-3 or TRBV12-4 and TRBJ1-2; no clear D. The CDR3 is 13 amino acids. V dropped 6 bases and J dropped 8 bases, with 16 bases sitting between them. CDR3 protein: CASSQNSGHGYTF. The CDR3 nucleotides are TGTGCCAGCAGCCAAAACAGCGGTCACGGCTACACCTTC.

There are a few counts of this clonotype. The CDR3 DNA is TGTGCCAGCAGTCAAGGACTACCATCAGAGACCCAGTACTTC. Encoded protein: CASSQGLPSETQYF. The rearrangement uses TRBV11-3 and TRBJ2-5; possibly TRBD2 for D (6 bases). This CDR3 has 14 amino acids. In germline, CDR1 is SGHNT, CDR2 YENEEA. The V end was cut by 6 bases, the J end by 4 bases, with 15 bases between.

The CDR3 nucleotides are TGTGCCTCTCAGGGACTAGCGGGGAACACAGATACGCAGTATTTT. As protein: CASQGLAGNTDTQYF. V and J are TRBV10-3 and TRBJ2-3, with 13 nucleotides matching TRBD2. The CDR3 runs 15 residues. With 11 bases clipped from V and 2 bases from J, the junction kept 7 bases outside the gene matches. The germline V gene has CDR1 ENHRY and CDR2 SYGVKD.

This clonotype was found many times. The chain couples TRBV27 to TRBJ1-5; D perhaps matches TRBD1 (5 bases). The CDR3 loop spans 13 amino acids. Germline-derived CDR1 and CDR2 are MNHEY and SMNVEV (reference sequence). The V end was cut by 6 bases, the J end by 7 bases, with 13 bases between. This chain's CDR3 is CASRAGRNQPQHF. CDR3 bases: TGTGCCAGCAGGGCAGGGAGGAACCAGCCCCAGCATTTT.

The chain is built from TRBV6-2 or TRBV6-3 and TRBJ2-2, with TRBD2 identical over 7 bases. Germline CDR1 and CDR2: MNHEY and SVGEGT. CDR3 length: 17 residues. The V and J ends lost 0 bases and 6 bases, in that order; junction bases with no gene match: 10. The CDR3 reads CASSYSLPSGDAGELFF. In DNA form, the CDR3 reads TGTGCCAGCAGTTACTCCCTCCCTAGCGGCGACGCCGGGGAGCTGTTTTTT.

The table lists this clonotype with many counts. The gene calls are TRBV12-3 or TRBV12-4 and TRBJ2-2, with TRBD1 matching 7 bases. With V trimmed by 3 bases and J by 1 base, 5 bases remained unmatched. The CDR3 runs to 16 residues. For the CDR3, the DNA is TGTGCCAGCAGTTTGGGGACAGCCCAGAACACCGGGGAGCTGTTTTTT. Protein: CASSLGTAQNTGELFF.

The chain links TRBV11-1 to TRBJ1-1; TRBD1 might be the D (6 bases). CDR3 length: 18 residues. Between the trimmed V and J ends, which lost 4 bases and 0 bases, there was a span of 21 bases. In germline, CDR1 is SGHAT, CDR2 FQDESV (reference sequence). The CDR3 nucleotides read TGTGCCAGCAGCTCCCCAGAATCCGTCGGGGGCTTGAACACTGAAGCTTTCTTT. Its translation is CASSSPESVGGLNTEAFF.

This clonotype has ten or more counts. The CDR3 region is CATSGGTGIEAFF. The CDR3 DNA sequence: TGTGCCACCAGCGGCGGGACAGGGATTGAAGCTTTCTTT. This chain connects TRBV15 to TRBJ1-1, with TRBD1 matching over 9 bases. The CDR3 extends over 13 amino acids. CDR1 is LNHNV and CDR2 is YYDKDF in the germline V gene (reference sequence). After removal of 5 bases from V and 7 bases from J, the junction contained 5 bases not matched to a gene.

This clonotype was counted at least ten times. CDR3 sequence reads: CSARTSGATRSYEQYF. The CDR3 bases are TGCAGTGCTCGGACTAGCGGGGCTACCCGGTCCTACGAGCAGTACTTC. The chain employs TRBV20-1 and TRBJ2-7; 12 bases fit TRBD2. J was trimmed by 1 base and V by 5 bases; bases with no gene match: 9. This CDR3 contains 16 residues. Looked up from germline, CDR1 is DFQATT and CDR2 is SNEGSKA (reference sequence).

In this sample, this clonotype turned up many times. The chain couples TRBV3-1 to TRBJ1-5; 11 nucleotides match TRBD1. CDR3 length: 15 amino acids. Germline V gene sequence: CDR1 LGHDT, CDR2 YNNKEL (reference sequence). Trimming at V came to 9 bases and at J to 4 bases, leaving 8 bases not matched to a gene. CDR3: CASSLGQGENQPQHF. The CDR3 DNA reads as TGTGCCAGTAGTTTGGGACAGGGGGAGAATCAGCCCCAGCATTTT.

This clonotype was counted ten times or more. V gene TRBV18 combines with J gene TRBJ2-7, with D perhaps matching TRBD2 (6 bases). The CDR3 is 12 residues long. The germline V gene encodes CDR1 KGHSH and CDR2 LQKENI. Deletions cut 4 bases from V and 6 bases from J, with 10 bases between. The CDR3 DNA reads TGTGCCAGCTCACGCGGGACGGGCGAGCAGTACTTC. Amino acid sequence: CASSRGTGEQYF.

The sample holds many counts of this clonotype. The V gene is TRBV12-3 or TRBV12-4, the J gene TRBJ2-5, with 9 positions matching TRBD2. This CDR3 has 16 residues. Trimming took 7 bases from V and 5 from J; bases not matched to a gene: 14. The DNA of the CDR3 is TGTGCCAGCACCCCTCGAAGGCGGGAGGGCCTCGAGACCCAGTACTTC. Translating gives CASTPRRREGLETQYF.

This clonotype was observed at least ten times. The V and J genes are TRBV20-1 and TRBJ2-7; 11 nucleotides line up with TRBD2. The CDR3 has 14 amino acids. With V trimmed by 1 base and J by 7 bases, 6 bases remained unmatched. CDR1 is DFQATT, CDR2 SNEGSKA, per germline (reference sequence). CDR3 region: CSARAQLAGVEQYF. Here the CDR3 DNA reads TGCAGTGCTAGAGCCCAACTAGCGGGGGTGGAGCAGTACTTC.

The chain uses TRBV6-5 and TRBJ2-5, with D possibly being TRBD1 (5 bases). V lost 4 bases to trimming and J lost 4 bases, with 19 bases between them. CDR3 size: 16 residues. Germline lookup yields CDR1 MNHEY and CDR2 SVGAGI. The CDR3: CASSSRELTLGETQYF. CDR3 coding DNA: TGTGCCAGCAGTTCCAGGGAACTCACCTTGGGAGAGACCCAGTACTTC.

This clonotype was seen a handful of times. This chain joins TRBV7-2 and TRBJ1-6; D is perhaps TRBD1 (5 bases). Germline-derived CDR1 and CDR2 are SGHTA and FQGNSA. V was cut by 5 bases and J by 4 bases, with 12 bases left in between. This CDR3 has 15 residues. CDR3 residues: CASSGSGTYNSPLHF. CDR3 coding DNA: TGTGCCAGCAGCGGTTCCGGGACGTATAATTCACCCCTCCACTTT.